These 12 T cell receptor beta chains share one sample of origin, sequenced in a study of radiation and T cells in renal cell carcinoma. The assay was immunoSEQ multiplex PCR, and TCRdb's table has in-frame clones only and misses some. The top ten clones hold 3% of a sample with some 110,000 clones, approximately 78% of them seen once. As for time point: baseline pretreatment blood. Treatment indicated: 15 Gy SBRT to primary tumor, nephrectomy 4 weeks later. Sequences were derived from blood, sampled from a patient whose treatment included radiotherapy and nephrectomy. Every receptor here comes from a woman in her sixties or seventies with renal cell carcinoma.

CDR3 in amino acids: CASSLEDSSYEQYF. CDR3 sequence (DNA): TGTGCCAGCAGCTTAGAGGACAGCTCCTACGAGCAGTACTTC. The chain uses TRBV7-9 and TRBJ2-7; D is possibly TRBD1 (6 bases). V gave up 1 base and J gave up 0 bases, with 7 bases separating them. Germline assignment: CDR1 SEHNR and CDR2 FQNEAQ (reference sequence). CDR3 length equals 14 residues.

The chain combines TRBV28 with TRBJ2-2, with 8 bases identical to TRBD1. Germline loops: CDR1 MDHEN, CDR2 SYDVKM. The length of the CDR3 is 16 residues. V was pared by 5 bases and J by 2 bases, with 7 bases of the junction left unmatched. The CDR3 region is CASSPAGTGNTGELFF. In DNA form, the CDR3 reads TGTGCCAGCAGTCCCGCCGGGACAGGCAACACCGGGGAGCTGTTTTTT.

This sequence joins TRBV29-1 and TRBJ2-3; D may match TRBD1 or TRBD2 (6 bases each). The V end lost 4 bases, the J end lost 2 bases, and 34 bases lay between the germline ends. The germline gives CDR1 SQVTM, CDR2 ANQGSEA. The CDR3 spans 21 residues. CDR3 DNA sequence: TGCAGCGTTGTCATTGTGGGGAGGAGAAACAGGGCCCTCTTAGACACAGATACGCAGTATTTT. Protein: CSVVIVGRRNRALLDTDTQYF.

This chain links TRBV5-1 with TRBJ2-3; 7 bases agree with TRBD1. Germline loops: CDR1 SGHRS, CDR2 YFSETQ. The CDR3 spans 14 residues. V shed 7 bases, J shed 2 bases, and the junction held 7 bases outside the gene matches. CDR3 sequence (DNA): TGCGCCAGCTACGGACAGGCCTCCACAGATACGCAGTATTTT. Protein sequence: CASYGQASTDTQYF.

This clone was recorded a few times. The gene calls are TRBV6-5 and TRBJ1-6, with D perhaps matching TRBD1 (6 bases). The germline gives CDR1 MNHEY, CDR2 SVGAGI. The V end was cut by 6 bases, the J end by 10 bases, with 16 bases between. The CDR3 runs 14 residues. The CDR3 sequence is CASSPRGSSSPLHF. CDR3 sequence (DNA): TGTGCCAGCAGCCCCAGGGGATCGAGCTCACCCCTCCACTTT.

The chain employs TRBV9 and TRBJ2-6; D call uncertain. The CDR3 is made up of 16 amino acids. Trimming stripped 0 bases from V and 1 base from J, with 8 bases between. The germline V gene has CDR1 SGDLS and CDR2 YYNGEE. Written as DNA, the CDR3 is TGTGCCAGCAGCGTAGGTCAGATATCTGGGGCCAACGTCCTGACTTTC. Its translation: CASSVGQISGANVLTF.

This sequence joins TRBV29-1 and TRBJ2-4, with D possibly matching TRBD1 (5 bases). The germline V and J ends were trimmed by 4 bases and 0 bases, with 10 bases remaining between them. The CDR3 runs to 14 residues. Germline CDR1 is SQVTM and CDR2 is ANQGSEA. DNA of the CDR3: TGCAGCGTTGGGGGCATCCTAGCCAAAAACATTCAGTACTTC. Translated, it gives CSVGGILAKNIQYF.

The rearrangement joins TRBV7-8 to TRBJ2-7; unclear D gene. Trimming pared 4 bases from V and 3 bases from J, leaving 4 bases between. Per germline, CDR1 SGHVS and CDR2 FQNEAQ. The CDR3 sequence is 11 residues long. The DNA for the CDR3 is TGTGCCAGCAGCTCCATCTACGAGCAGTACTTC. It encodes CASSSIYEQYF.

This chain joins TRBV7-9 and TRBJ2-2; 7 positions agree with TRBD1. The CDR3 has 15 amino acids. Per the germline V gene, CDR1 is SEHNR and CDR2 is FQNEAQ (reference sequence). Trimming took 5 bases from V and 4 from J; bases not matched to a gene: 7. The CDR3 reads CASSHSRDSTGELFF. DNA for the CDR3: TGTGCCAGCAGCCACTCCCGGGACAGCACCGGGGAGCTGTTTTTT. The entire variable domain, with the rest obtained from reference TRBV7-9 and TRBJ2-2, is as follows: DTGVSQNPRHKITKRGQNVTFRCDPISEHNRLYWYRQTLGQGPEFLTYFQNEAQLEKSRLLSDRFSAERPKGSFSTLEIQRTEQGDSAMYLCASSHSRDSTGELFFGEGSRLTVL.

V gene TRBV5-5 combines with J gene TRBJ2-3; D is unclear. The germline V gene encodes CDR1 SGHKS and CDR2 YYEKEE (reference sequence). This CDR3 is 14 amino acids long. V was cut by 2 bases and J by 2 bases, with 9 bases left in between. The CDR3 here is CASSLKGSTDTQYF. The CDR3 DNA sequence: TGTGCCAGCAGCTTAAAGGGTTCCACAGATACGCAGTATTTT.

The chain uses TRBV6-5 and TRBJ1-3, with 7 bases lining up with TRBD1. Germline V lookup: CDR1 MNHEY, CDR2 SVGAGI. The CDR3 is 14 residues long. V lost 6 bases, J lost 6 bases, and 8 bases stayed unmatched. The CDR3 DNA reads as TGTGCCAGCAGCCCCGGGACAGCGATAAACACCATATATTTT. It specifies CASSPGTAINTIYF.

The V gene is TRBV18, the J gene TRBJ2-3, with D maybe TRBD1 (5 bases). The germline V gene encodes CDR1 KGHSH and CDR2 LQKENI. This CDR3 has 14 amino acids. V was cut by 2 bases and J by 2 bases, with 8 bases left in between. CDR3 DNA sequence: TGTGCCAGCTCACCAAGGGGCCACACAGATACGCAGTATTTT. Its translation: CASSPRGHTDTQYF.